This T cell receptor (beta chain) was identified in a study of PD-L1 blockade in urothelial cancer. Study summary: About nine tenths of the roughly 29 patients were men with bladder-origin urothelial cancer. Blood underwent analysis 3 weeks (second dose) and 6 weeks after treatment began.

Synthetic analogs of TCR templates were spiked into every PCR. Some clones are missing from TCRdb's copy, which holds only in-frame ones; the method was immunoSEQ multiplex PCR. The sample lists approximately 50,000 clones, about 81% occurring once. Germline V gene data show CDR1 as SGHNT and CDR2 as YYREEE (reference sequence). CDR3 length: 15 amino acids. Trimming left V 0 bases short and J 2 bases short, with 11 bases between. As to time point: pretreatment peripheral blood. Samples were collected from each patient before treatment and during treatment. Each patient gave between 1 and 8 of them in total.

The TCR sequence derives from a man in his sixties or seventies with urothelial cancer. Specimen: PBMCs, collected around atezolizumab (anti-PD-L1) treatment. The V and J genes are TRBV5-4 and TRBJ1-1; D is perhaps TRBD1 (6 bases). The chain's CDR3 is CASSLEGGANTEAFF. The CDR3 DNA follows: TGTGCCAGCAGCTTGGAAGGGGGAGCTAACACTGAAGCTTTCTTT. Looking up the rest from reference TRBV5-4 and TRBJ1-1 gives the full variable domain: ETGVTQSPTHLIKTRGQQVTLRCSSQSGHNTVSWYQQALGQGPQFIFQYYREEENGRGNFPPRFSGLQFPNYSSELNVNALELDDSALYLCASSLEGGANTEAFFGQGTRLTVV.